This T cell receptor beta chain derives from a study of blood T cell repertoires in COVID-19. Clones were read by immunoSEQ multiplex PCR, and TCRdb kept only the in-frame ones, dropping some. The sample lists 210,000 or so clones; approximately 87% were seen once. The receptor comes from a woman aged 50 to 60 in a cohort exposed to, infected with or recovered from COVID-19 (not recorded which). Input material: PBMCs or T cells enriched from blood (not recorded which).

This CDR3 is CASSRTDRDTQYF. The CDR3 region has the DNA TGTGCCAGCAGCCGTACGGACAGGGATACGCAGTATTTT. The V gene is TRBV7-3, the J gene TRBJ2-3; 7 bases line up with TRBD1. Germline CDR1 and CDR2: SGHTA and FQGTGA. The V and J ends lost 5 bases and 6 bases, in that order; junction bases with no gene match: 5. This CDR3 is built from 13 residues.